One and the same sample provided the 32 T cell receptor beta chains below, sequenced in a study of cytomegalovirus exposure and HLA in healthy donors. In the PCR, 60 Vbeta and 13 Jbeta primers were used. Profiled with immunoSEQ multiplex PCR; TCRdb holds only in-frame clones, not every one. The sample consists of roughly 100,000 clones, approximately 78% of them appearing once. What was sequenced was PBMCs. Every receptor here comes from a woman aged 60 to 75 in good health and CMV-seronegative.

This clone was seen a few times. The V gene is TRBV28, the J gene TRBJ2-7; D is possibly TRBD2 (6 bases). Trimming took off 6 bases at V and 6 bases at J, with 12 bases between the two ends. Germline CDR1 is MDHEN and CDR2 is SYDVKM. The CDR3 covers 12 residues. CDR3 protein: CASSGSGFEQYF. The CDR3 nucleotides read TGTGCCAGCAGCGGGAGTGGCTTCGAGCAGTACTTC.

The CDR3 loop reads CASSVVGTSANEQFF. For the CDR3, the DNA is TGTGCCAGCAGCGTAGTGGGGACTAGCGCAAATGAGCAGTTCTTC. This rearrangement joins TRBV9 to TRBJ2-1; 10 nucleotides match TRBD2. Germline values: CDR1 SGDLS, CDR2 YYNGEE. The CDR3 totals 15 residues. The V gene end was trimmed by 0 bases and the J gene end by 7 bases; junction bases not matched to a gene: 4.

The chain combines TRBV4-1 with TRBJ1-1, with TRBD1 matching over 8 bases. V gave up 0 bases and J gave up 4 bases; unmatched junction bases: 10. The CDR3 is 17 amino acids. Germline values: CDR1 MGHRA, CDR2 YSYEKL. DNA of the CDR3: TGCGCCAGCAGCCAAGAGATACGGACAGGGCTACTCACTGAAGCTTTCTTT. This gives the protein CASSQEIRTGLLTEAFF.

The chain's CDR3 is CASSYRTGGAGEQYF. CDR3 sequence (DNA): TGTGCCAGCAGTTATCGGACAGGGGGCGCGGGGGAGCAGTACTTC. V usage is TRBV6-5 and J usage is TRBJ2-7, with 11 nucleotides matching TRBD1. CDR1 MNHEY and CDR2 SVGAGI come from the germline V gene. This CDR3 has 15 residues. V shed 3 bases and J 7 bases; nucleotides not matched to a gene: 8.

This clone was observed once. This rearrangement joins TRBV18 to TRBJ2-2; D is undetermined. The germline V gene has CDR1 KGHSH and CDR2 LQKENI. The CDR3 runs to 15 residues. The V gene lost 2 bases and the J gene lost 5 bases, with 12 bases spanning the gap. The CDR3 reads CASSPSTGETGELFF. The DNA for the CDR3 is TGTGCCAGCTCACCAAGTACGGGTGAAACCGGGGAGCTGTTTTTT.

CDR3: CASSPGGLNTEAFF. CDR3 nucleotide sequence: TGTGCCAGCAGCCCAGGGGGGTTGAACACTGAAGCTTTCTTT. The chain couples TRBV11-2 to TRBJ1-1, with 7 positions matching TRBD1. V trimming: 5 bases; J trimming: 0 bases; junction bases outside the gene matches: 3. The CDR3 covers 14 residues. Per germline, CDR1 SGHAT and CDR2 FQNNGV.

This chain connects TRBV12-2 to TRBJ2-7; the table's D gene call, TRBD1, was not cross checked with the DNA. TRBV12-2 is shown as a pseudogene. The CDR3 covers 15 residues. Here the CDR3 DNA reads TGTGCAAGTCGCTTAGGAGACAGGGGGATCTACGAGCAGTACTTC. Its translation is CASRLGDRGIYEQYF.

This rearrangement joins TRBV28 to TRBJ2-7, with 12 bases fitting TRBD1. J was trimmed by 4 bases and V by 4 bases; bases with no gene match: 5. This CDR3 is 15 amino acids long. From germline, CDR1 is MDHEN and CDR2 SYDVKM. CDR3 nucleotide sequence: TGTGCCAGCAGTTCCCCGGGACAGGGGGCTTACGAGCAGTACTTC. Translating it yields CASSSPGQGAYEQYF.

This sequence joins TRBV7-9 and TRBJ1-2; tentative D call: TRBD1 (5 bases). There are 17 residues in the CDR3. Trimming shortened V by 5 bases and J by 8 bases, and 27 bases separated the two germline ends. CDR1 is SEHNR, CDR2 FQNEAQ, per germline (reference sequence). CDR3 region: CASSISTTGSKDRGYTF. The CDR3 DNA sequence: TGTGCCAGCAGCATCAGTACTACAGGCTCCAAGGACCGGGGCTACACCTTC.

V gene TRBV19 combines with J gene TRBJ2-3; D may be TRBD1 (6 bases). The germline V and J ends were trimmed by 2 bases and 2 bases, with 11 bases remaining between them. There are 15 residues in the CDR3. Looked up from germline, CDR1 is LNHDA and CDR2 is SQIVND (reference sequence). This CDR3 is CASSITWGPTDTQYF. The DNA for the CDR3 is TGTGCCAGTAGTATAACGTGGGGGCCCACAGATACGCAGTATTTT.

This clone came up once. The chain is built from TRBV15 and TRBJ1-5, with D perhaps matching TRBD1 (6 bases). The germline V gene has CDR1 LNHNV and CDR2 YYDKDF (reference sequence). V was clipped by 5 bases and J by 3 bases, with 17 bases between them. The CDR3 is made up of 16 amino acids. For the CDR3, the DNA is TGTGCCACCAGCTATGGAACAGGGATCAACAATCAGCCCCAGCATTTT. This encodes CATSYGTGINNQPQHF.

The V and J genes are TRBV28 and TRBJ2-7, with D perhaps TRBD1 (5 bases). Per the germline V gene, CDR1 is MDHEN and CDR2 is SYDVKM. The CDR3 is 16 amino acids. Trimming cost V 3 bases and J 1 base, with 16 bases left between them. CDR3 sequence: CASSFPLQGRSYEQYF. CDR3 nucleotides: TGTGCCAGCAGTTTCCCCCTCCAGGGAAGGTCCTACGAGCAGTACTTC.

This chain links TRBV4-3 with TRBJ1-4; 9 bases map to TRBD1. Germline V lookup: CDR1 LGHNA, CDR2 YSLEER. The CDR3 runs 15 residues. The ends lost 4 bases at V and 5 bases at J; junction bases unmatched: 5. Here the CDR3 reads CASSLRQGGNEKLFF. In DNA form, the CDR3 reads TGCGCCAGCAGCCTACGACAGGGGGGAAATGAAAAACTGTTTTTT.

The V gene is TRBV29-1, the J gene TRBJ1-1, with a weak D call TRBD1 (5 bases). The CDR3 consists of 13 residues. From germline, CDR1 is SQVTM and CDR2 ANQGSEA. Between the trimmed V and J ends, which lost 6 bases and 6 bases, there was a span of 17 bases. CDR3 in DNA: TGCAGCGTCTACCGTACAGGTAACCCTGAAGCTTTCTTT. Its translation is CSVYRTGNPEAFF. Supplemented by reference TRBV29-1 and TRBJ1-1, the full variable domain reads SAVISQKPSRDICQRGTSLTIQCQVDSQVTMMFWYRQQPGQSLTLIATANQGSEATYESGFVIDKFPISRPNLTFSTLTVSNMSPEDSSIYLCSVYRTGNPEAFFGQGTRLTVV.

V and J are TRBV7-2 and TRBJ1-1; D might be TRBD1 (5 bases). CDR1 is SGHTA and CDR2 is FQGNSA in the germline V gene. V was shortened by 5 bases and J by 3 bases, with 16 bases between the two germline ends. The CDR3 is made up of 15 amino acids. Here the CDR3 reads CASSPAPARDTEAFF. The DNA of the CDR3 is TGTGCCAGCAGCCCCGCCCCGGCCAGGGACACTGAAGCTTTCTTT.

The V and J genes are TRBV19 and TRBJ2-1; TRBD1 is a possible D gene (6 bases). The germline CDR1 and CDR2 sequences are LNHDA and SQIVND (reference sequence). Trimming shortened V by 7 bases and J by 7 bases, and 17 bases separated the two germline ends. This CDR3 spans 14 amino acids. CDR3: CASNPDRRSNEQFF. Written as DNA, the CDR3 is TGTGCCAGTAATCCCGACAGGAGGAGTAATGAGCAGTTCTTC.

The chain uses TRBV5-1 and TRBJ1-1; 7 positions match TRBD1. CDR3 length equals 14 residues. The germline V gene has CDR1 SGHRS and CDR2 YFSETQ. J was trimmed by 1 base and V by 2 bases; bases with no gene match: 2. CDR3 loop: CASSFNRGNTEAFF. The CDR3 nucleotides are TGCGCCAGCAGCTTCAACAGGGGGAACACTGAAGCTTTCTTT. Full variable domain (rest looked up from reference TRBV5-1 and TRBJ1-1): KAGVTQTPRYLIKTRGQQVTLSCSPISGHRSVSWYQQTPGQGLQFLFEYFSETQRNKGNFPGRFSGRQFSNSRSEMNVSTLELGDSALYLCASSFNRGNTEAFFGQGTRLTVV.

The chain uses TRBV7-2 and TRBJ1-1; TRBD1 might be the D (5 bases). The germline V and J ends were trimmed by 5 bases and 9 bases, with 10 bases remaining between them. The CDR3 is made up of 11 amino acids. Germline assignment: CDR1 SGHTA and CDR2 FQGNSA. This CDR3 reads CASSAGGQAFF. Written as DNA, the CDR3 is TGTGCCAGCAGCGCCGGGGGACAAGCTTTCTTT.

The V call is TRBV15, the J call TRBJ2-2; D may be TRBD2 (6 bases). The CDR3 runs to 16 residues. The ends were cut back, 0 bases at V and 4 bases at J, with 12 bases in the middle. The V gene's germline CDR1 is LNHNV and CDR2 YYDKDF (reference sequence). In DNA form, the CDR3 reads TGTGCCACCAGCAGAGAGGAGGGGCGAGGCACCGGGGAGCTGTTTTTT. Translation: CATSREEGRGTGELFF.

CDR3 coding DNA: TGTGCCACACGGGCTTCGGCCGAAACCACAGGGGCTCCGCAGTACTTC. As protein: CATRASAETTGAPQYF. The chain links TRBV19 to TRBJ2-7; 7 bases match TRBD1. Germline V gives CDR1 LNHDA, CDR2 SQIVND (reference sequence). V shed 10 bases and J 9 bases; nucleotides not matched to a gene: 24. The CDR3 totals 16 residues. Looking up the rest from reference TRBV19 and TRBJ2-7 gives the full variable domain: DGGITQSPKYLFRKEGQNVTLSCEQNLNHDAMYWYRQDPGQGLRLIYYSQIVNDFQKGDIAEGYSVSREKKESFPLTVTSAQKNPTAFYLCATRASAETTGAPQYFGPGTRLTVT.

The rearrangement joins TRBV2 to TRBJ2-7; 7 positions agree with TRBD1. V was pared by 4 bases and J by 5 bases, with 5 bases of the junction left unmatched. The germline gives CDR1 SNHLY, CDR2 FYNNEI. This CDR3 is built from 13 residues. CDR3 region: CASSAQTGNEQYF. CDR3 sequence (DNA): TGTGCCAGCAGTGCCCAGACAGGGAACGAGCAGTACTTC.

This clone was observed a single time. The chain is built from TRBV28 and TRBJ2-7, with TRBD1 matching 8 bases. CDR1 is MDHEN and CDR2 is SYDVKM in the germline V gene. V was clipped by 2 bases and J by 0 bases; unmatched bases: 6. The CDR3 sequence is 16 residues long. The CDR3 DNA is TGTGCCAGCAGTTTAGCGGGACAGGCACCCTCCTACGAGCAGTACTTC. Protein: CASSLAGQAPSYEQYF.

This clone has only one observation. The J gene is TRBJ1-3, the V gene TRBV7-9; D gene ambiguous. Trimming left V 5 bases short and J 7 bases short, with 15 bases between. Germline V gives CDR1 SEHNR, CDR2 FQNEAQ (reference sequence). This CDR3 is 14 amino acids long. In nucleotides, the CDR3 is TGTGCCAGCAGCCCCAGGCTCGGCAGGAACACCATATATTTT. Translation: CASSPRLGRNTIYF.

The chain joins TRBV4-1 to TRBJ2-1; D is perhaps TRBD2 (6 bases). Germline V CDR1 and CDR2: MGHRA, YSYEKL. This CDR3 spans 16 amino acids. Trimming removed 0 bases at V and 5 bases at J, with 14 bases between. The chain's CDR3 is CASSQDRGTHDNEQFF. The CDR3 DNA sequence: TGCGCCAGCAGCCAAGATCGCGGGACCCACGACAATGAGCAGTTCTTC.

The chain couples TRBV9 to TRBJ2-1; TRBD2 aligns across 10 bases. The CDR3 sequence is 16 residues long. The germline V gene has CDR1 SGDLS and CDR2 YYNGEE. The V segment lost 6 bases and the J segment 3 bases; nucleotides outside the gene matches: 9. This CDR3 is CASNPGGLAFYNEQFF. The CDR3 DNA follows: TGTGCCAGCAACCCCGGGGGACTAGCGTTCTACAATGAGCAGTTCTTC.

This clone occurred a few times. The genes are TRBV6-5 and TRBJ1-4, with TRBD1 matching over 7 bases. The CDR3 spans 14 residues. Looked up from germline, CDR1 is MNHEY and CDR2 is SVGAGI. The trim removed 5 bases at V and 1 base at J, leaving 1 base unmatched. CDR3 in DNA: TGTGCCAGCAGTCGACAGGGAACTAATGAAAAACTGTTTTTT. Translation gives CASSRQGTNEKLFF.

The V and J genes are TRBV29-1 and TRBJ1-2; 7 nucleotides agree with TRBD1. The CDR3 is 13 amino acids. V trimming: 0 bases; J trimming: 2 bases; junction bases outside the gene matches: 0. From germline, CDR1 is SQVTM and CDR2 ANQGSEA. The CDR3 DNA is TGCAGCGTTGAAGAGGACAGGAACTATGGCTACACCTTC. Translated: CSVEEDRNYGYTF.

The CDR3 nucleotides read TGTGCCAGCAGCGTAGTGGCATACAATGAGCAGTTCTTC. Translated, it gives CASSVVAYNEQFF. The chain joins TRBV9 to TRBJ2-1; D unresolved. V lost 0 bases, J lost 4 bases, and 5 bases lay in between. CDR1 is SGDLS and CDR2 is YYNGEE in the germline V gene. The CDR3 totals 13 residues.

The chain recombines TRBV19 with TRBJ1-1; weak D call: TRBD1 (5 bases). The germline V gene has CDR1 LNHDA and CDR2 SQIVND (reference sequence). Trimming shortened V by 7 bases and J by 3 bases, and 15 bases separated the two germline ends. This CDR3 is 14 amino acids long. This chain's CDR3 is CASTRTGGDTEAFF. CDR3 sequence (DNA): TGTGCCAGTACCCGTACAGGTGGTGACACTGAAGCTTTCTTT. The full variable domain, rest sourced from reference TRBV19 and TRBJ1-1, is DGGITQSPKYLFRKEGQNVTLSCEQNLNHDAMYWYRQDPGQGLRLIYYSQIVNDFQKGDIAEGYSVSREKKESFPLTVTSAQKNPTAFYLCASTRTGGDTEAFFGQGTRLTVV.

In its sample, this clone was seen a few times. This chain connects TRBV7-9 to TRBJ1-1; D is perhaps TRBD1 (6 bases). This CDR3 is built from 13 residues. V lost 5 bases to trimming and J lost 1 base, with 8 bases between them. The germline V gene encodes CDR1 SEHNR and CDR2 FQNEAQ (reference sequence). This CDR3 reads CASSPRGNTEAFF. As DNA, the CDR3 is TGTGCCAGCAGCCCCAGGGGGAACACTGAAGCTTTCTTT.

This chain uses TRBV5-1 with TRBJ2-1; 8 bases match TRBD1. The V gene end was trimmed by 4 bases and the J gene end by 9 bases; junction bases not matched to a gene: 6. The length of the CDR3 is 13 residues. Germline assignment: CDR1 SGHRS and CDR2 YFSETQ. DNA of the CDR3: TGCGCCAGCAGCGAGGACAGGGCAATTGAGCAGTTCTTC. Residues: CASSEDRAIEQFF.

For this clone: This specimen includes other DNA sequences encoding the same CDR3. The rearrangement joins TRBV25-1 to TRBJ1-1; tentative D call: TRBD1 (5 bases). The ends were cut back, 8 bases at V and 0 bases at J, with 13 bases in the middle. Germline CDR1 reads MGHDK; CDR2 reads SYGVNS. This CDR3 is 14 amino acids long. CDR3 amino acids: CASRVGGVNTEAFF. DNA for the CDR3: TGTGCCAGCCGAGTTGGGGGGGTGAACACTGAAGCTTTCTTT.